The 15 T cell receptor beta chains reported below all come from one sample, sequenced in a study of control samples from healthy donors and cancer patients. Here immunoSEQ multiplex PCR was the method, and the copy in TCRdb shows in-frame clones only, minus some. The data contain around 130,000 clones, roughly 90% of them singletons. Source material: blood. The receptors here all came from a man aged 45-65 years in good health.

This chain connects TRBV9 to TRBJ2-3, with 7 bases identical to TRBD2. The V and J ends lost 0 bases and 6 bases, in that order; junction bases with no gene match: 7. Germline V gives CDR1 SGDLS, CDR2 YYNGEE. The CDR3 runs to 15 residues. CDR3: CASSVGGLPLDTQYF. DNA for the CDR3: TGTGCCAGCAGCGTAGGGGGACTACCCTTGGATACGCAGTATTTT. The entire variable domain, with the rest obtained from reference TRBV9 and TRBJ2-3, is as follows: DSGVTQTPKHLITATGQRVTLRCSPRSGDLSVYWYQQSLDQGLQFLIQYYNGEERAKGNILERFSAQQFPDLHSELNLSSLELGDSALYFCASSVGGLPLDTQYFGPGTRLTVL.

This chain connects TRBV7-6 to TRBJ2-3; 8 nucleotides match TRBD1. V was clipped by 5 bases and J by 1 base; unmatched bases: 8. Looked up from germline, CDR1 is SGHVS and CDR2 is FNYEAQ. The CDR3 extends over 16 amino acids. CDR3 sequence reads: CASSGRQGPGTDTQYF. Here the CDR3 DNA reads TGTGCCAGCAGCGGACGACAGGGGCCAGGCACAGATACGCAGTATTTT.

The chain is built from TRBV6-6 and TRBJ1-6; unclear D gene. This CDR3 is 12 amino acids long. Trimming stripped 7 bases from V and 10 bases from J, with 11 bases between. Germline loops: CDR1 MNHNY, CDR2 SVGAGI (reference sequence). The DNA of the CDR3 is TGTGCCAGCAAGCGGGAGGAATCACCCCTCCACTTT. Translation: CASKREESPLHF.

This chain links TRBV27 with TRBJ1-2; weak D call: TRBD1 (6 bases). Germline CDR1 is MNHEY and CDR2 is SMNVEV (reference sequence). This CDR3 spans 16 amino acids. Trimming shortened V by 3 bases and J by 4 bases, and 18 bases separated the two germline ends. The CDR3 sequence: CASSLSPFQGRYGYTF. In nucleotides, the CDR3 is TGTGCCAGCAGTTTGTCCCCCTTTCAGGGGCGCTATGGCTACACCTTC.

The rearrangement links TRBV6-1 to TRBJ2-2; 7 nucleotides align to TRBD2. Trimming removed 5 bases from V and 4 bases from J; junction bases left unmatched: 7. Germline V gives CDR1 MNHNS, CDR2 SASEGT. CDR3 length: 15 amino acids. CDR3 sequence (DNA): TGTGCCAGCAGTCCTAGGCGGGGGATCACCGGGGAGCTGTTTTTT. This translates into CASSPRRGITGELFF.

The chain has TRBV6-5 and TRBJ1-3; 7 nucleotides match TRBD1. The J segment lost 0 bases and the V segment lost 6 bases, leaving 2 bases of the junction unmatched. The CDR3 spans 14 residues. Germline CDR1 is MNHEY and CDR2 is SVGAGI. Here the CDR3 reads CASRGGPSGNTIYF. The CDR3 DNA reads TGTGCCAGCAGAGGGGGCCCCTCTGGAAACACCATATATTTT.

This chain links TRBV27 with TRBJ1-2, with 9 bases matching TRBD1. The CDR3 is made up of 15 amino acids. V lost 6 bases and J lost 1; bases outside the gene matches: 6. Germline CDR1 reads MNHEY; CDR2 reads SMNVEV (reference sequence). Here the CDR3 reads CASRPDRGRNYGYTF. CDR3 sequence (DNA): TGTGCCAGCAGGCCGGACAGGGGCCGTAACTATGGCTACACCTTC.

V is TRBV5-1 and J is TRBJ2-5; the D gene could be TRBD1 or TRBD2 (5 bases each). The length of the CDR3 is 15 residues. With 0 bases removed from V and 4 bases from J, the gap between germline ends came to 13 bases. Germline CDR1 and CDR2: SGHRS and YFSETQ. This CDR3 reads CASSLEGHGRETQYF. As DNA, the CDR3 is TGCGCCAGCAGCTTGGAGGGGCATGGGAGAGAGACCCAGTACTTC.

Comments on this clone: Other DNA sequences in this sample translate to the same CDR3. In DNA, the CDR3 is TGTGCCAGCTCACCCCAGGGCTCTGGAAACACCATATATTTT. Encoded protein: CASSPQGSGNTIYF. V usage is TRBV18 and J usage is TRBJ1-3, with D possibly matching TRBD1 (5 bases). CDR1 is KGHSH and CDR2 is LQKENI in the germline V gene. The CDR3 extends over 14 amino acids. V lost 3 bases, J lost 0 bases, and 6 bases lay in between.

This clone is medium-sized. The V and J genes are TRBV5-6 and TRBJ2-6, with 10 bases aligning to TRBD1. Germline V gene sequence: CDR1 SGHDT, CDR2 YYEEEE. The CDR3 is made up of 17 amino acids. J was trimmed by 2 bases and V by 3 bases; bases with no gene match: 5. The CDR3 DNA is TGTGCCAGCAGCTGGGGGGACAGGGGTACTGGGGCCAACGTCCTGACTTTC. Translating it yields CASSWGDRGTGANVLTF.

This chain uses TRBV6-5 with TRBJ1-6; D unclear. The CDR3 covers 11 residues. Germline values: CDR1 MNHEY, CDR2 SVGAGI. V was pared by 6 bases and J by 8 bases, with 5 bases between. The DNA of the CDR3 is TGTGCCAGCAGGTCTGATTCACCCCTCCACTTT. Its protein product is CASRSDSPLHF.

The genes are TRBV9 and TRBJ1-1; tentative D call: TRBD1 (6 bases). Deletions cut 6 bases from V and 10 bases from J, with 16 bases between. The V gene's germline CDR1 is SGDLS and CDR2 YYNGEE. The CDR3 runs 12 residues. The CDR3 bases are TGTGCCAGCACCCGGGACAATTCCCCAGCTTTCTTT. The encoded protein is CASTRDNSPAFF.

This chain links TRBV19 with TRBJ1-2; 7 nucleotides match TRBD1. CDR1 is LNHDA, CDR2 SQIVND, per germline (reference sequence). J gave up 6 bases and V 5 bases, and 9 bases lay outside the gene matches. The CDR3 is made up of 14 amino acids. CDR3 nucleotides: TGTGCCAGTAGTCCGCCAGGGGGTAGAGATGGCTACACCTTC. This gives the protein CASSPPGGRDGYTF.

As DNA, the CDR3 is TGTGCCAGCAGCCACTTAGCCCGGACATCCCGGTTCAACACCTTC. It translates to CASSHLARTSRFNTF. The V and J genes are TRBV6-5 and TRBJ1-2, with D perhaps TRBD1 (5 bases). Germline CDR1 is MNHEY and CDR2 is SVGAGI. V dropped 6 bases and J dropped 12 bases, with 26 bases sitting between them. CDR3 size: 15 residues.

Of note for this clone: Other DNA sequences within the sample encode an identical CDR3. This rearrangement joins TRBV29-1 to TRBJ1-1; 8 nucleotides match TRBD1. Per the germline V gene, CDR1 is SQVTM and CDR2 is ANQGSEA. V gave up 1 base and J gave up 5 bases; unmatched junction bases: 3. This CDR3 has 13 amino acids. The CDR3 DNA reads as TGCAGCGTTGAAGGACAGGGGAGGACTGAAGCTTTCTTT. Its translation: CSVEGQGRTEAFF.